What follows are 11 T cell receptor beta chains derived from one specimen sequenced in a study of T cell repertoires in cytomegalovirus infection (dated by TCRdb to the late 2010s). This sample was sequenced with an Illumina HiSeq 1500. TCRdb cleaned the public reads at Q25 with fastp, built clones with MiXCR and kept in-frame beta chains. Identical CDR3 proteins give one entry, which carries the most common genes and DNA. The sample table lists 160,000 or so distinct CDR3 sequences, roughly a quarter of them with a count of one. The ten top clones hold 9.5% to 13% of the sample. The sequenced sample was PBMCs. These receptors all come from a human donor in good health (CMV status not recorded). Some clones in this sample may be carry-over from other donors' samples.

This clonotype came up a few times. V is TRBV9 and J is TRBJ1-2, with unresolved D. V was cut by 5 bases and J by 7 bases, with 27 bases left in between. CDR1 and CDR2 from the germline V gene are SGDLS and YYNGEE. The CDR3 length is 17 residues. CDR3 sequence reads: CASRVGADDYSSSGYTF. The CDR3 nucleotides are TGTGCCAGCAGGGTCGGAGCCGATGACTATTCGTCGAGTGGCTACACCTTC.

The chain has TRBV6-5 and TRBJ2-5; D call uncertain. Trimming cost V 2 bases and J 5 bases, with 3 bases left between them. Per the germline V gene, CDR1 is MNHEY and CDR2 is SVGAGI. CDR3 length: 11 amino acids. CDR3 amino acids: CASSYAETQYF. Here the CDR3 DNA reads TGTGCCAGCAGTTACGCGGAGACCCAGTACTTC.

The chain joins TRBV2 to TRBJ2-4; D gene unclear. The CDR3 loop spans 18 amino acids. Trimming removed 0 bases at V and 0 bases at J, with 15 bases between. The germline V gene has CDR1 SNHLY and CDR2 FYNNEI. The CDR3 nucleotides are TGTGCCAGCAGTGAAGCGCTTCGAGATACTCTAGCCAAAAACATTCAGTACTTC. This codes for CASSEALRDTLAKNIQYF.

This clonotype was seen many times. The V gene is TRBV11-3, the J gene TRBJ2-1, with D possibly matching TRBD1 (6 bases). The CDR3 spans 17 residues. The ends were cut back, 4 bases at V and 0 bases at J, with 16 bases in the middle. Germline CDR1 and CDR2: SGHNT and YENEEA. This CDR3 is CASSSGDRWSSYNEQFF. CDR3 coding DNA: TGTGCCAGCAGCTCAGGGGACCGGTGGAGCTCCTACAATGAGCAGTTCTTC.

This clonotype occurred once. The CDR3 DNA reads TGTGCCAGCAGTGACTACAATGAGCAGTTCTTC. This translates into CASSDYNEQFF. The rearrangement links TRBV2 to TRBJ2-1; D is unresolved. In germline, CDR1 is SNHLY, CDR2 FYNNEI. The CDR3 contains 11 residues. Trimming shortened V by 3 bases and J by 3 bases, and 0 bases separated the two germline ends.

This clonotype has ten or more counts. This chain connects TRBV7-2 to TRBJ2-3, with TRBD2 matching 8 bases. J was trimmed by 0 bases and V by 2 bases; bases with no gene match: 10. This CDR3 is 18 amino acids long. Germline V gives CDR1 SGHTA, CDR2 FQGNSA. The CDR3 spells CASSLPPAGTRSTDTQYF. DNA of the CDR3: TGTGCCAGCAGCTTACCCCCCGCCGGGACTAGAAGCACAGATACGCAGTATTTT. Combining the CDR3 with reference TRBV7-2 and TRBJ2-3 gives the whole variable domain GAGVSQSPSNKVTEKGKDVELRCDPISGHTALYWYRQSLGQGLEFLIYFQGNSAPDKSGLPSDRFSAERTGGSVSTLTIQRTQQEDSAVYLCASSLPPAGTRSTDTQYFGPGTRLTVL.

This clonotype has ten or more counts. The CDR3 loop reads CAIVAPSYNEQFF. For the CDR3, the DNA is TGTGCCATTGTAGCTCCAAGTTACAATGAGCAGTTCTTC. This sequence joins TRBV6-5 and TRBJ2-1; D gene uncertain. Trimming took 10 bases from V and 4 from J, leaving 14 bases between them. This CDR3 has 13 residues. Germline CDR1 reads MNHEY; CDR2 reads SVGAGI.

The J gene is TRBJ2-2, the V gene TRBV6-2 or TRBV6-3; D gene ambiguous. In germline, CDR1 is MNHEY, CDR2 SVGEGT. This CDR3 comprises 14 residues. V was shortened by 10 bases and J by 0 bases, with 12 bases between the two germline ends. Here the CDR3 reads CATRRLTNTGELFF. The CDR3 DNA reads TGTGCCACCCGGCGTCTAACGAACACCGGGGAGCTGTTTTTT.

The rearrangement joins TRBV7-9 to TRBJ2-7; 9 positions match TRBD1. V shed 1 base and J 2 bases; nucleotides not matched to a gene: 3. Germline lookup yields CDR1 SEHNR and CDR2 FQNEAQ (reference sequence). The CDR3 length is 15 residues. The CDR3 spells CASSLVGTGPYEQYF. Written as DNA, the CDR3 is TGTGCCAGCAGCTTAGTTGGGACAGGGCCCTACGAGCAGTACTTC.

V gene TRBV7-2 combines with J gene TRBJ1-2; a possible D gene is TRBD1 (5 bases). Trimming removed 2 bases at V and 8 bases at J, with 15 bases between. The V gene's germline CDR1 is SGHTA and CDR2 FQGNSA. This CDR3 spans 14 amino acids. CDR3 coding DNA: TGTGCCAGCAGCTTATTGGGGGGGATAGGGGGCTACACCTTC. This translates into CASSLLGGIGGYTF. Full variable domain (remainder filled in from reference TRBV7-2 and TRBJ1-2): GAGVSQSPSNKVTEKGKDVELRCDPISGHTALYWYRQSLGQGLEFLIYFQGNSAPDKSGLPSDRFSAERTGGSVSTLTIQRTQQEDSAVYLCASSLLGGIGGYTFGSGTRLTVV.

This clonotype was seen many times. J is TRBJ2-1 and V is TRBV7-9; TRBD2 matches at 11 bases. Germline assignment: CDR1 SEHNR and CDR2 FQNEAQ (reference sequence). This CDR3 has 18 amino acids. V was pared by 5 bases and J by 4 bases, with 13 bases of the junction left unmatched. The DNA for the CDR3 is TGTGCCAGCAGCCCCTCTGGGACTAGCGGACTACTTTACAATGAGCAGTTCTTC. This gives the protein CASSPSGTSGLLYNEQFF.